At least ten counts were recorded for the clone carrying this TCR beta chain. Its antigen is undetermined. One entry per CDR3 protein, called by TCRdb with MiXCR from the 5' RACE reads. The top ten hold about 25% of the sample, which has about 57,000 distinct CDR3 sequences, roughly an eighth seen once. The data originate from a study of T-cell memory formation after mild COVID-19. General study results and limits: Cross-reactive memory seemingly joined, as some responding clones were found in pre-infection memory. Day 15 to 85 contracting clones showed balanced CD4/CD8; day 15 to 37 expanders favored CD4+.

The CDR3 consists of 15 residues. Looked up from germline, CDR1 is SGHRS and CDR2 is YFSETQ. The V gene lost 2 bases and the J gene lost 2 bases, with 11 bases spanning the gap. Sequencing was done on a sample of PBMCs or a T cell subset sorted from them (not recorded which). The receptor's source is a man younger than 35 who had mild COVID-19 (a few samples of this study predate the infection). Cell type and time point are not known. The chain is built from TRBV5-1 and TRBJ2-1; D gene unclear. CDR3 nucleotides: TGCGCCAGCAGCTTTGCGGTGTTGGCCTACAATGAGCAGTTCTTC. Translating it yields CASSFAVLAYNEQFF.